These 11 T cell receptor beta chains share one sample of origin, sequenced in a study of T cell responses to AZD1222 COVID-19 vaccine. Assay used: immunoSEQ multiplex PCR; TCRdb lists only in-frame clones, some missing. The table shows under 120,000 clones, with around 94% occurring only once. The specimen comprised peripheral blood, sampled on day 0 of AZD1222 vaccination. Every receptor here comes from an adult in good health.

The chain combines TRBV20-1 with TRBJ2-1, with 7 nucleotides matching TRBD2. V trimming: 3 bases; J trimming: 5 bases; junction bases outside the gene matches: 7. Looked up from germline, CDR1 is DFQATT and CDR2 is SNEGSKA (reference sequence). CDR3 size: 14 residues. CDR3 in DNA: TGCAGTGCTAGTCGTAGCGGGCGAGACAATGAGCAGTTCTTC. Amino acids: CSASRSGRDNEQFF.

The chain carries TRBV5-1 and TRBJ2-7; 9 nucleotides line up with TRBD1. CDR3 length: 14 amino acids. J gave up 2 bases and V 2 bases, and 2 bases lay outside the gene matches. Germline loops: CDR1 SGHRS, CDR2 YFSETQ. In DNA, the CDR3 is TGCGCCAGCAGCTTCGGGGACAGGGCCTACGAGCAGTACTTC. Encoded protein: CASSFGDRAYEQYF.

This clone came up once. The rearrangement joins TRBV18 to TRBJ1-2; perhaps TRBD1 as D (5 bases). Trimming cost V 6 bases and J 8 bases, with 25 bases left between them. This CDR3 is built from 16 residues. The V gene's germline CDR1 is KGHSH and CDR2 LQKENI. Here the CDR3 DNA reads TGTGCCAGCTCGCCCCCCGAGGTATCGGGGGTCTCGGGCTACACCTTC. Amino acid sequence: CASSPPEVSGVSGYTF.

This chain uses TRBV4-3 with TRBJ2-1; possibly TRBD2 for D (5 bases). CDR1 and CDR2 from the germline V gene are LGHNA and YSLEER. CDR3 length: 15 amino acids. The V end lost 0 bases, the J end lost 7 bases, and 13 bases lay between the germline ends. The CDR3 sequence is CASSQDRGLSNEQFF. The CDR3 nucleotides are TGCGCCAGCAGCCAAGATCGGGGTTTAAGTAATGAGCAGTTCTTC.

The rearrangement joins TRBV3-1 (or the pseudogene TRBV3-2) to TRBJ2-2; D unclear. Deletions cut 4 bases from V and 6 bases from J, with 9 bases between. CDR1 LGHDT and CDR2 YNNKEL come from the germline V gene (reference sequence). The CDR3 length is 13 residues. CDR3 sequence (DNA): TGTGCCAGCAGCCCGAGAGTACCCGGGGAGCTGTTTTTT. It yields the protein CASSPRVPGELFF.

The CDR3 nucleotides are TGTGCCAGCAGTTACAACCGGGCCTACGAGCAGTACTTC. Amino acid sequence: CASSYNRAYEQYF. The V gene is TRBV6-2 or TRBV6-3, the J gene TRBJ2-7; D gene unclear. From germline, CDR1 is MNHEY and CDR2 SVGEGT. The CDR3 contains 13 residues. The ends were cut back, 2 bases at V and 2 bases at J, with 7 bases in the middle.

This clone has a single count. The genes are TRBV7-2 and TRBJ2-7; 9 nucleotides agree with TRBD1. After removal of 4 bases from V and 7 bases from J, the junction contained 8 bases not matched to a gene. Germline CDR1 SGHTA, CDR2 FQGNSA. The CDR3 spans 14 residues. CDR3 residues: CASSSRDRAREQYF. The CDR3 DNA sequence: TGTGCCAGCAGCTCCCGGGACAGGGCTCGGGAGCAGTACTTC.

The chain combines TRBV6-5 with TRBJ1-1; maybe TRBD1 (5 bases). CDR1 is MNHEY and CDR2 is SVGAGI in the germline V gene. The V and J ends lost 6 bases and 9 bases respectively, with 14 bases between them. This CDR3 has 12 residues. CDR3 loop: CASRRTEGQAFF. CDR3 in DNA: TGTGCCAGCAGACGCACTGAGGGGCAAGCTTTCTTT.

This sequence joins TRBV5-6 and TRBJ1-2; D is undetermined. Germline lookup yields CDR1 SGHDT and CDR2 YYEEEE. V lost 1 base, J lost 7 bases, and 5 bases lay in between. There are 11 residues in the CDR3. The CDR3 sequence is CASSLQSGYTF. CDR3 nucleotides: TGTGCCAGCAGCTTGCAGTCTGGCTACACCTTC. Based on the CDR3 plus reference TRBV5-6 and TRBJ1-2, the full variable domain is DAGVTQSPTHLIKTRGQQVTLRCSPKSGHDTVSWYQQALGQGPQFIFQYYEEEERQRGNFPDRFSGHQFPNYSSELNVNALLLGDSALYLCASSLQSGYTFGSGTRLTVV.

The CDR3 sequence is CSALYSSVTEAFF. In nucleotides, the CDR3 is TGCAGCGCCCTTTACTCCTCGGTGACTGAAGCTTTCTTT. The rearrangement uses TRBV29-1 and TRBJ1-1; D remains ambiguous. Germline assignment: CDR1 SQVTM and CDR2 ANQGSEA. The CDR3 runs 13 residues. Trimming stripped 7 bases from V and 5 bases from J, with 17 bases between.

Written as DNA, the CDR3 is TGTGCCAGCAGAATAGAGAACTCTGGGGCCAACGTCCTGACTTTC. It translates to CASRIENSGANVLTF. The V gene is TRBV2, the J gene TRBJ2-6, with D uncertain. The V end was cut by 6 bases, the J end by 0 bases, with 9 bases between. The CDR3 has 15 residues. Germline assignment: CDR1 SNHLY and CDR2 FYNNEI.